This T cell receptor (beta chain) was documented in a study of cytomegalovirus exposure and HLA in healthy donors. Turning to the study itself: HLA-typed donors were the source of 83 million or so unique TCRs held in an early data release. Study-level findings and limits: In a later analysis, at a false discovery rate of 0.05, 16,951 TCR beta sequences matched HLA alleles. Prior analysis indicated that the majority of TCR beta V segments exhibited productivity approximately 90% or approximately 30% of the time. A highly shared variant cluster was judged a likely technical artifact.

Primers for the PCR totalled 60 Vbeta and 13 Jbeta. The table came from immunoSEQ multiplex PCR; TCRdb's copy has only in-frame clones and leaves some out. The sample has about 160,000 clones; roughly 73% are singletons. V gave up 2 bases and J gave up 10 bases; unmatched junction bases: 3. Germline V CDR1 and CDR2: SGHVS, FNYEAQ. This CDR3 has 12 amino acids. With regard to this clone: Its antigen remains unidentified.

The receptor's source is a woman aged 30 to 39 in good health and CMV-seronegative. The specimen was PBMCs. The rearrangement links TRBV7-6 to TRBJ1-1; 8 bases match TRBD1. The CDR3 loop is CASSLRQGAAFF. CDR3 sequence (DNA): TGTGCCAGCAGCTTACGGCAGGGGGCAGCTTTCTTT.